The 10 T cell receptor beta chains presented below share a single source sample, sequenced in a study of cytomegalovirus exposure and HLA in healthy donors. Sequencing used immunoSEQ multiplex PCR; TCRdb keeps in-frame clones, though not all of them. This table holds 100,000 to 120,000 clones, around 85% found once. Sequenced: PBMCs. The receptors stem from a woman younger than 35 in good health and CMV-seronegative.

V is TRBV6-6 and J is TRBJ1-1; possibly TRBD1 for D (5 bases). Trimming took 4 bases from V and 5 from J, leaving 14 bases between them. The germline gives CDR1 MNHNY, CDR2 SVGAGI (reference sequence). This CDR3 spans 14 amino acids. CDR3 nucleotide sequence: TGTGCCAGCAGTTTCCGGGGGGGGGAAACTGAAGCTTTCTTT. Translated: CASSFRGGETEAFF.

This clone was detected only once. The V gene is TRBV7-9, the J gene TRBJ1-5; a possible D gene is TRBD1 (5 bases). The CDR3 is made up of 14 amino acids. CDR1 is SEHNR, CDR2 FQNEAQ, per germline (reference sequence). Trimming removed 5 bases from V and 8 bases from J, with 16 bases in between. The CDR3 sequence is CASSPSGGVEPQHF. DNA for the CDR3: TGTGCCAGCAGCCCTAGCGGGGGGGTTGAGCCCCAGCATTTT.

The rearrangement links TRBV7-2 to TRBJ2-7; D is uncertain. The CDR3 contains 14 residues. Germline CDR1 and CDR2: SGHTA and FQGNSA. V lost 6 bases and J lost 3, with 15 bases in between. CDR3 in amino acids: CASSSGTGYYEQYF. In DNA, the CDR3 is TGTGCCAGCAGTTCGGGTACGGGTTACTACGAGCAGTACTTC.

The chain has TRBV6-1 and TRBJ2-7; 9 nucleotides match TRBD1. The CDR3 totals 14 residues. After removal of 7 bases from V and 7 bases from J, the junction contained 11 bases not matched to a gene. In germline, CDR1 is MNHNS, CDR2 SASEGT. The CDR3: CASTPPDRGREQYF. CDR3 coding DNA: TGTGCCAGCACCCCTCCGGACAGGGGAAGGGAGCAGTACTTC.

The gene calls are TRBV9 and TRBJ1-6; 7 bases are a match to TRBD1. V lost 0 bases, J lost 13 bases, and 10 bases stayed unmatched. The CDR3 is made up of 15 amino acids. From germline, CDR1 is SGDLS and CDR2 YYNGEE. The CDR3: CASSVAFDRDGPLHF. The DNA of the CDR3 is TGTGCCAGCAGCGTAGCGTTCGACAGGGATGGGCCCCTCCACTTT.

This clone was seen a single time. The rearrangement links TRBV4-1 to TRBJ1-1; D is perhaps TRBD1 (5 bases). The CDR3 runs 14 residues. V dropped 0 bases and J dropped 4 bases, with 9 bases sitting between them. CDR1 and CDR2 from the germline V gene are MGHRA and YSYEKL. The CDR3 here is CASSQDGGSTEAFF. The CDR3 DNA sequence: TGCGCCAGCAGCCAAGATGGGGGGAGCACTGAAGCTTTCTTT.

V is TRBV9 and J is TRBJ1-2; D is unresolved. Germline V CDR1 and CDR2: SGDLS, YYNGEE. V was cut by 0 bases and J by 6 bases, with 9 bases left in between. The CDR3 spans 13 residues. The chain's CDR3 is CASSVGVGDGYTF. The CDR3 nucleotides are TGTGCCAGCAGCGTAGGAGTCGGGGATGGCTACACCTTC.

The chain links TRBV28 to TRBJ1-1, with D maybe TRBD1 (6 bases). Germline V gives CDR1 MDHEN, CDR2 SYDVKM. This CDR3 comprises 15 residues. V was trimmed by 7 bases and J by 1 base, leaving 16 bases between them. For the CDR3, the DNA is TGTGCCAGCACCGACGGGACAAAGGGGAACACTGAAGCTTTCTTT. Protein: CASTDGTKGNTEAFF.

The V gene is TRBV10-3, the J gene TRBJ1-1; perhaps TRBD1 as D (6 bases). This CDR3 is 15 amino acids long. V lost 5 bases to trimming and J lost 3 bases, with 16 bases between them. Germline CDR1 is ENHRY and CDR2 is SYGVKD. As DNA, the CDR3 is TGTGCCATCAGTACTACAGGGTCTGGGGACACTGAAGCTTTCTTT. Protein: CAISTTGSGDTEAFF.

The chain joins TRBV9 to TRBJ2-6; no clear D. CDR3 length: 14 residues. V was trimmed by 4 bases and J by 0 bases, leaving 5 bases between them. Germline CDR1 and CDR2: SGDLS and YYNGEE. The CDR3 region is CASSMSSGANVLTF. The CDR3 DNA reads as TGTGCCAGCAGCATGAGCTCTGGGGCCAACGTCCTGACTTTC.